A single sample is the source of the 30 T cell receptor beta chains below, sequenced in a study of CD4 T cells in relation to SARS-CoV-2 and coronaviruses. Before the COVID-19 pandemic, during about 2011-2019, CD4+ T cells were taken from unexposed donors. After more than eight days of culture, CD4+ T cells were isolated. Their antigens are not known. The protocol was immunoSEQ multiplex PCR, while the TCRdb copy is restricted to in-frame clones and leaves out a portion. The sample lists 15,000 to 20,000 clones, around 78% seen once, with roughly 16% in the top ten. Input material: CD4+ T cells from PBMCs, cultured in vitro. Source of these receptors: a human donor in good health.

This clone was detected a few times. V usage is TRBV6-2 or TRBV6-3 and J usage is TRBJ2-7; D possibly corresponds to TRBD2 (6 bases). CDR1 is MNHEY, CDR2 SVGEGT, per germline. The V and J ends lost 5 bases and 2 bases respectively, with 13 bases between them. This CDR3 contains 14 residues. CDR3 sequence (DNA): TGTGCCAGCAGTCCGGGGGTAGGCGCCTACGAGCAGTACTTC. It codes for CASSPGVGAYEQYF.

J is TRBJ2-1 and V is TRBV30; 11 nucleotides line up with TRBD2. Unmatched junction bases numbered 7, after V lost 3 bases and J lost 0 bases. The germline V gene encodes CDR1 GTSNPN and CDR2 SVGIG (reference sequence). The CDR3 totals 17 residues. The CDR3 region has the DNA TGTGCCTGGAGGGGTCCCGGGACTAGCGGCTCCTACAATGAGCAGTTCTTC. This gives the protein CAWRGPGTSGSYNEQFF.

This chain links TRBV30 with TRBJ1-2; no firm D call. V was trimmed by 4 bases and J by 4 bases, leaving 16 bases between them. The CDR3 has 14 residues. The germline V gene has CDR1 GTSNPN and CDR2 SVGIG (reference sequence). The chain's CDR3 is CAWTPRRRSYGYTF. CDR3 nucleotide sequence: TGTGCCTGGACGCCGCGCAGGCGCTCCTATGGCTACACCTTC.

DNA for the CDR3: TGTGCCAGCAGCATAGCCGGGACTAGCGTTAGAGATACGCAGTATTTT. Its protein is CASSIAGTSVRDTQYF. The chain recombines TRBV5-4 with TRBJ2-3; 10 nucleotides agree with TRBD2. Germline values: CDR1 SGHNT, CDR2 YYREEE (reference sequence). The CDR3 spans 16 residues. After removal of 4 bases from V and 5 bases from J, the junction contained 10 bases not matched to a gene.

A single count supports this clone. The gene calls are TRBV4-2 and TRBJ1-1, with D unclear. The V gene lost 0 bases and the J gene lost 4 bases, with 9 bases spanning the gap. The CDR3 spans 14 residues. Germline V gene sequence: CDR1 LGHNA, CDR2 YNFKEQ. The CDR3 DNA sequence: TGTGCCAGCAGCCAAGACACCTGGGGCACTGAAGCTTTCTTT. It translates to CASSQDTWGTEAFF.

The chain carries TRBV19 and TRBJ2-7; 7 positions match TRBD1. The germline gives CDR1 LNHDA, CDR2 SQIVND (reference sequence). Unmatched junction bases numbered 4, after V lost 2 bases and J lost 0 bases. The CDR3 has 15 residues. The CDR3 here is CASSIQTGLSYEQYF. The CDR3 DNA is TGTGCCAGTAGTATACAGACAGGGCTCTCCTACGAGCAGTACTTC.

The chain couples TRBV3-1 (or the pseudogene TRBV3-2) to TRBJ2-5; 10 positions agree with TRBD2. From germline, CDR1 is LGHDT and CDR2 YNNKEL (reference sequence). The V gene end was trimmed by 0 bases and the J gene end by 5 bases; junction bases not matched to a gene: 6. The CDR3 is made up of 16 amino acids. CDR3 nucleotides: TGTGCCAGCAGCCAAGATCTTACTAGCGGGACCGAGACCCAGTACTTC. Protein product: CASSQDLTSGTETQYF.

The chain uses TRBV6-5 and TRBJ2-7; 8 positions agree with TRBD1. The CDR3 extends over 15 amino acids. Germline-derived CDR1 and CDR2 are MNHEY and SVGAGI. The ends lost 6 bases at V and 4 bases at J; junction bases unmatched: 11. DNA for the CDR3: TGTGCCAGCAGCAAACTGACAGGGGCCATATACGAGCAGTACTTC. Its protein is CASSKLTGAIYEQYF.

The rearrangement uses TRBV12-3 or TRBV12-4 and TRBJ2-1; perhaps TRBD2 as D (5 bases). Trimming left V 4 bases short and J 7 bases short, with 11 bases between. This CDR3 region has 13 residues. CDR3 DNA: TGTGCCAGCAGTTCCGGGAACTGGAATGAGCAGTTCTTC. This encodes CASSSGNWNEQFF.

The chain combines TRBV19 with TRBJ1-5; 7 nucleotides align to TRBD1. This CDR3 comprises 12 residues. V lost 5 bases and J lost 11; bases outside the gene matches: 6. CDR1 is LNHDA and CDR2 is SQIVND in the germline V gene (reference sequence). CDR3 residues: CASSDRDLSQHF. The CDR3 DNA follows: TGTGCCAGTAGTGACAGGGATTTGTCCCAGCATTTT.

The rearrangement links TRBV12-3 or TRBV12-4 to TRBJ1-5; unclear D gene. V lost 3 bases and J 5 bases, leaving 5 bases between the germline ends. This CDR3 comprises 12 residues. This CDR3 is CASSFLYQPQHF. Written as DNA, the CDR3 is TGTGCCAGCAGTTTCCTGTATCAGCCCCAGCATTTT.

The J gene is TRBJ1-1, the V gene TRBV12-3 or TRBV12-4, with a weak D call TRBD1 (6 bases). V dropped 10 bases and J dropped 7 bases, with 16 bases sitting between them. This CDR3 is built from 12 residues. The CDR3 DNA reads as TGTGCCACCGACAGGCCTAACGGTGAAGCTTTCTTT. Translating gives CATDRPNGEAFF.

The genes are TRBV3-1 (or the pseudogene TRBV3-2) and TRBJ2-2, with D possibly TRBD2 on 5 matching bases. Trimming stripped 5 bases from V and 2 bases from J, with 21 bases between. The CDR3 runs to 18 residues. Germline values: CDR1 LGHDT, CDR2 YNNKEL (reference sequence). This chain's CDR3 is CASSGSLGKNLNTGELFF. The CDR3 nucleotides are TGTGCCAGCAGCGGCTCTCTCGGGAAAAACTTAAACACCGGGGAGCTGTTTTTT.

This chain joins TRBV24-1 and TRBJ2-1; TRBD2 matches at 10 bases. Looked up from germline, CDR1 is KGHDR and CDR2 is SFDVKD. With V trimmed by 1 base and J by 5 bases, 16 bases remained unmatched. The CDR3 spans 20 residues. CDR3 coding DNA: TGTGCCACCAGTGATTTTGGGGGACCGACCGGGACTAGCGCCGACAATGAGCAGTTCTTC. It specifies CATSDFGGPTGTSADNEQFF.

V is TRBV7-3 and J is TRBJ2-5; D remains unclear. Between the trimmed V and J ends, which lost 3 bases and 4 bases, there was a span of 9 bases. From germline, CDR1 is SGHTA and CDR2 FQGTGA. The CDR3 is 13 amino acids. Here the CDR3 reads CASSLGSPETQYF. The CDR3 bases are TGTGCCAGCAGCTTGGGTAGTCCAGAGACCCAGTACTTC.

This clone appeared once. CDR3 amino acids: CASSGTGGDYEQYF. CDR3 coding DNA: TGTGCCAGCAGCGGGACAGGGGGCGATTACGAGCAGTACTTC. This chain joins TRBV6-6 and TRBJ2-7; 12 bases map to TRBD1. V lost 6 bases, J lost 4 bases, and 4 bases stayed unmatched. The CDR3 contains 14 residues. Looked up from germline, CDR1 is MNHNY and CDR2 is SVGAGI (reference sequence).

V is TRBV12-3 or TRBV12-4 and J is TRBJ2-1; D is ambiguous. There are 13 residues in the CDR3. With 7 bases removed from V and 0 bases from J, the gap between germline ends came to 7 bases. The CDR3 spells CASKVSSYNEQFF. CDR3 nucleotides: TGTGCCAGCAAGGTGAGCTCCTACAATGAGCAGTTCTTC.

This clone was found once. The V and J genes are TRBV10-2 and TRBJ1-2; 11 bases map to TRBD1. Germline lookup yields CDR1 WSHSY and CDR2 SAAADI. J lost 7 bases, V lost 4 bases, and 8 bases had no gene match. This CDR3 region has 15 residues. This chain's CDR3 is CASSVGQGASTGYTF. The DNA of the CDR3 is TGCGCCAGCAGTGTAGGACAGGGGGCGAGCACTGGCTACACCTTC.

In its sample, this clone was seen once. The chain joins TRBV2 to TRBJ1-4; weak D call: TRBD1 (6 bases). This CDR3 spans 15 amino acids. From germline, CDR1 is SNHLY and CDR2 FYNNEI. V was clipped by 7 bases and J by 7 bases, with 19 bases between them. CDR3 region: CASTRSGAQGEKLFF. CDR3 in DNA: TGTGCCAGCACGCGGTCGGGGGCGCAGGGTGAAAAACTGTTTTTT.

The rearrangement uses TRBV5-1 and TRBJ2-5; TRBD1 matches 7 bases. Trimming removed 4 bases from V and 1 base from J; junction bases left unmatched: 4. The CDR3 consists of 14 residues. Germline CDR1 SGHRS, CDR2 YFSETQ. The CDR3 DNA reads TGCGCCAGCAGCCCTAGGGACAGCCAAGAGACCCAGTACTTC. Residues: CASSPRDSQETQYF.

This clone was seen more than once but under ten times. The rearrangement joins TRBV7-9 to TRBJ1-1, with D tentatively TRBD1 (6 bases). V was pared by 4 bases and J by 4 bases, with 13 bases between. CDR3 size: 14 residues. Germline V CDR1 and CDR2: SEHNR, FQNEAQ (reference sequence). CDR3 in DNA: TGTGCCAGCAGCTCACAGGGTATAGGCACTGAAGCTTTCTTT. It codes for CASSSQGIGTEAFF.

The rearrangement uses TRBV5-5 and TRBJ2-7; D not resolved. The CDR3 is 14 residues long. Trimming cost V 4 bases and J 2 bases, with 13 bases left between them. Germline V gene sequence: CDR1 SGHKS, CDR2 YYEKEE (reference sequence). CDR3 protein: CASSLPGLTYEQYF. The CDR3 nucleotides read TGTGCCAGCAGCCTGCCGGGTCTCACCTACGAGCAGTACTTC.

This chain uses TRBV6-2 or TRBV6-3 with TRBJ2-6; D is unresolved. Germline V CDR1 and CDR2: MNHEY, SVGEGT. The V gene lost 0 bases and the J gene lost 4 bases, with 7 bases spanning the gap. The CDR3 runs 15 residues. DNA for the CDR3: TGTGCCAGCAGTTACTCCGCTTTAGGGGCCAACGTCCTGACTTTC. Encoded protein: CASSYSALGANVLTF.

The rearrangement links TRBV19 to TRBJ2-7, with a weak D call TRBD1 (6 bases). The germline V and J ends were trimmed by 0 bases and 3 bases, with 15 bases remaining between them. The germline V gene has CDR1 LNHDA and CDR2 SQIVND (reference sequence). This CDR3 has 16 residues. The CDR3 protein is CASSIETGHMIYEQYF. Here the CDR3 DNA reads TGTGCCAGTAGTATAGAAACGGGACATATGATCTACGAGCAGTACTTC.

The CDR3 here is CASSLARGASYNEQFF. As DNA, the CDR3 is TGTGCCAGCAGCTTAGCGCGAGGGGCCTCCTACAATGAGCAGTTCTTC. The chain couples TRBV7-9 to TRBJ2-1; either TRBD1 or TRBD2 may fit D (5 bases each). The germline V gene has CDR1 SEHNR and CDR2 FQNEAQ (reference sequence). The CDR3 runs 16 residues. V lost 0 bases to trimming and J lost 0 bases, with 9 bases between them.

This clone ranks as large. CDR3 DNA: TGTGCCAGCAGCCCCTACCTAGCGGGAGGATCTGAGCAGTACTTC. It yields the protein CASSPYLAGGSEQYF. The chain is built from TRBV7-2 and TRBJ2-7, with 11 bases identical to TRBD2. With V trimmed by 5 bases and J by 7 bases, 10 bases remained unmatched. The CDR3 consists of 15 residues. CDR1 is SGHTA and CDR2 is FQGNSA in the germline V gene. Drawing the rest from reference TRBV7-2 and TRBJ2-7, the complete variable domain is GAGVSQSPSNKVTEKGKDVELRCDPISGHTALYWYRQSLGQGLEFLIYFQGNSAPDKSGLPSDRFSAERTGGSVSTLTIQRTQQEDSAVYLCASSPYLAGGSEQYFGPGTRLTVT.

The chain links TRBV7-3 to TRBJ1-3, with no clear D. Germline V CDR1 and CDR2: SGHTA, FQGTGA. The CDR3 spans 13 residues. Trimming removed 5 bases at V and 0 bases at J, with 5 bases between. CDR3 coding DNA: TGTGCCAGCAGCGAGAGCTCTGGAAACACCATATATTTT. Its translation is CASSESSGNTIYF.

This sequence joins TRBV28 and TRBJ1-2; unclear D gene. V was cut by 2 bases and J by 8 bases, with 9 bases left in between. Germline V gene data show CDR1 as MDHEN and CDR2 as SYDVKM. The CDR3 loop spans 12 amino acids. Here the CDR3 DNA reads TGTGCCAGCAGTTTAGTGGCAGACGGCTACACCTTC. Translated: CASSLVADGYTF.

The rearrangement uses TRBV11-2 and TRBJ1-5, with D unresolved. This CDR3 region has 12 residues. Trimming pared 3 bases from V and 5 bases from J, leaving 5 bases between. Germline V gene lookup returns CDR1 SGHAT and CDR2 FQNNGV. The CDR3 protein is CASSFRDQPQHF. CDR3 in DNA: TGTGCCAGCAGCTTCCGGGATCAGCCCCAGCATTTT.

The genes are TRBV3-1 (or the pseudogene TRBV3-2) and TRBJ1-1; D unclear. Germline CDR1 and CDR2: LGHDT and YNNKEL (reference sequence). The CDR3 sequence is 12 residues long. With 2 bases removed from V and 2 bases from J, the gap between germline ends came to 3 bases. The CDR3 nucleotides read TGTGCCAGCAGCCAACTTAACACTGAAGCTTTCTTT. This encodes CASSQLNTEAFF.